Each of the 21 T cell receptor beta chains below was sequenced from the same sample in a study of cytomegalovirus exposure and HLA in healthy donors. The PCR used 60 Vbeta and 13 Jbeta primers. Using immunoSEQ multiplex PCR, the repertoire was profiled, and TCRdb retains in-frame clones only, with some absent. The sample carries roughly 160,000 clones, approximately 84% recorded once. The sample taken for sequencing was PBMCs. These receptors came from a man in his thirties or forties in good health and CMV-seronegative.

This chain joins TRBV4-1 and TRBJ2-7, with 14 bases matching TRBD2. V shed 4 bases and J 4 bases; nucleotides not matched to a gene: 9. CDR1 and CDR2 from the germline V gene are MGHRA and YSYEKL. The CDR3 has 17 amino acids. The DNA of the CDR3 is TGCGCCAGCAGCCGCGGACTAGCGGGGGGCGGTTTTTACGAGCAGTACTTC. Translated, it gives CASSRGLAGGGFYEQYF.

The V call is TRBV5-5, the J call TRBJ2-5, with 9 bases matching TRBD1. V shed 1 base, J shed 5 bases, and the junction held 9 bases outside the gene matches. The CDR3 covers 16 residues. Germline V gene lookup returns CDR1 SGHKS and CDR2 YYEKEE (reference sequence). The CDR3: CASSLIVGQGTETQYF. DNA of the CDR3: TGTGCCAGCAGCTTGATCGTGGGACAGGGAACGGAGACCCAGTACTTC.

The V call is TRBV30, the J call TRBJ1-2, with a weak D call TRBD1 (6 bases). Trimming removed 2 bases from V and 2 bases from J, with 18 bases in between. The CDR3 sequence is 16 residues long. Germline V lookup: CDR1 GTSNPN, CDR2 SVGIG (reference sequence). This CDR3 is CAWSTKQGFLNYGYTF. The CDR3 nucleotides read TGTGCCTGGAGTACAAAACAGGGTTTTCTGAACTATGGCTACACCTTC.

The rearrangement uses TRBV7-2 and TRBJ1-5; 7 bases line up with TRBD1. Trimming at V came to 5 bases and at J to 7 bases, leaving 8 bases not matched to a gene. Per the germline V gene, CDR1 is SGHTA and CDR2 is FQGNSA. The CDR3 sequence is 14 residues long. The CDR3 nucleotides are TGTGCCAGCAGCCTACAGGGGCGGTTACAGCCCCAGCATTTT. Translated: CASSLQGRLQPQHF. The full variable domain, in which reference TRBV7-2 and TRBJ1-5 provide the parts outside the CDR3, is GAGVSQSPSNKVTEKGKDVELRCDPISGHTALYWYRQSLGQGLEFLIYFQGNSAPDKSGLPSDRFSAERTGGSVSTLTIQRTQQEDSAVYLCASSLQGRLQPQHFGDGTRLSIL.

V is TRBV5-4 and J is TRBJ2-7; 8 bases agree with TRBD1. The germline CDR1 and CDR2 sequences are SGHNT and YYREEE (reference sequence). V gave up 6 bases and J gave up 3 bases; unmatched junction bases: 5. The CDR3 runs 13 residues. The CDR3 spells CASKGTGHYEQYF. CDR3 DNA: TGTGCCAGCAAAGGGACAGGACACTACGAGCAGTACTTC.

V usage is TRBV19 and J usage is TRBJ2-1; 7 nucleotides line up with TRBD1. CDR3 length: 15 residues. CDR1 and CDR2 (germline): LNHDA, SQIVND (reference sequence). With V trimmed by 6 bases and J by 2 bases, 7 bases remained unmatched. DNA for the CDR3: TGTGCCAGTAGGCAGGACAGGAGTACCTACAATGAGCAGTTCTTC. As protein: CASRQDRSTYNEQFF.

The chain's CDR3 is CASSLGTGDGKLFF. CDR3 nucleotide sequence: TGTGCCAGCAGCTTGGGGACAGGGGATGGAAAACTGTTTTTT. The J gene is TRBJ1-4, the V gene TRBV5-4; 9 nucleotides line up with TRBD1. CDR1 SGHNT and CDR2 YYREEE come from the germline V gene (reference sequence). The CDR3 extends over 14 amino acids. After removal of 0 bases from V and 10 bases from J, the junction contained 4 bases not matched to a gene.

The chain joins TRBV5-6 to TRBJ2-2; D is uncertain. The CDR3 contains 15 residues. V dropped 0 bases and J dropped 6 bases, with 12 bases sitting between them. CDR1 is SGHDT and CDR2 is YYEEEE in the germline V gene. CDR3 region: CASSLDLQLPGELFF. CDR3 coding DNA: TGTGCCAGCAGCTTGGATTTACAGTTGCCCGGGGAGCTGTTTTTT.

CDR3 sequence (DNA): TGCGCCAGCAGTCAGGGGACCTCCTACGAGCAGTACTTC. This codes for CASSQGTSYEQYF. J is TRBJ2-7 and V is TRBV10-2; possibly TRBD1 for D (6 bases). Germline CDR1 reads WSHSY; CDR2 reads SAAADI. This CDR3 contains 13 residues. Trimming left V 5 bases short and J 0 bases short, with 8 bases between.

Regarding this clone: The sample holds other DNA sequences that translate to the same CDR3. The J gene is TRBJ2-7, the V gene TRBV9; TRBD1 aligns across 10 bases. The CDR3 spans 14 residues. Germline values: CDR1 SGDLS, CDR2 YYNGEE. V dropped 2 bases and J dropped 3; count of bases not matched to a gene: 2. This CDR3 is CASSVRTGGYEQYF. CDR3 nucleotides: TGTGCCAGCAGCGTCCGGACAGGGGGCTACGAGCAGTACTTC.

The chain has TRBV6-6 and TRBJ2-3; no clear D gene. With 6 bases removed from V and 8 bases from J, the gap between germline ends came to 12 bases. The CDR3 runs to 12 residues. CDR1 and CDR2 (germline): MNHNY, SVGAGI (reference sequence). The DNA for the CDR3 is TGTGCCAGCAGCCTCCCCTCCGGTACGCAGTATTTT. Protein: CASSLPSGTQYF.

The chain couples TRBV7-9 to TRBJ2-5; D ambiguous. CDR3 size: 15 residues. V was clipped by 1 base and J by 2 bases, with 11 bases between them. The germline V gene encodes CDR1 SEHNR and CDR2 FQNEAQ (reference sequence). CDR3 protein: CASSLGVGAQETQYF. DNA of the CDR3: TGTGCCAGCAGCTTAGGGGTGGGCGCGCAAGAGACCCAGTACTTC.

Written as DNA, the CDR3 is TGTGCCAGCAGCAAAGGGGGGAGGGGAAGGACTGAAGCTTTCTTT. Protein product: CASSKGGRGRTEAFF. The chain couples TRBV21-1 to TRBJ1-1. TRBV21-1 represents a pseudogene. The CDR3 loop spans 15 amino acids.

The chain uses TRBV30 and TRBJ2-1, with TRBD2 matching over 13 bases. V lost 1 base and J lost 2; bases outside the gene matches: 5. There are 17 residues in the CDR3. Germline V CDR1 and CDR2: GTSNPN, SVGIG (reference sequence). As DNA, the CDR3 is TGTGCCTGGAGTGGACTAGCGGGGGGCCTCCCCTACAATGAGCAGTTCTTC. This encodes CAWSGLAGGLPYNEQFF.

The J gene is TRBJ2-5, the V gene TRBV28, with 9 bases aligning to TRBD2. Per germline, CDR1 MDHEN and CDR2 SYDVKM. With V trimmed by 3 bases and J by 7 bases, 6 bases remained unmatched. The length of the CDR3 is 14 residues. CDR3 loop: CASSFISGGGTQYF. CDR3 coding DNA: TGTGCCAGCAGTTTCATTAGCGGGGGTGGGACCCAGTACTTC.

This clone was found a few times. Here the CDR3 DNA reads TGTGCCAGCAGCTCAGGGGGCGCGGGGACCCAGTACTTC. Its protein is CASSSGGAGTQYF. This chain uses TRBV7-9 with TRBJ2-5, with 8 bases that match TRBD1. This CDR3 comprises 13 residues. Trimming at V came to 4 bases and at J to 7 bases, leaving 5 bases not matched to a gene. The germline V gene encodes CDR1 SEHNR and CDR2 FQNEAQ (reference sequence).

The V gene is TRBV19, the J gene TRBJ1-3; tentatively, D is TRBD1 (6 bases). V gave up 5 bases and J gave up 2 bases, with 16 bases separating them. Germline CDR1 and CDR2: LNHDA and SQIVND (reference sequence). There are 16 residues in the CDR3. The CDR3 bases are TGTGCCAGTAGTTCCGCGGGGGGGCCACCTGGAAACACCATATATTTT. Translating it yields CASSSAGGPPGNTIYF.

This rearrangement joins TRBV11-2 to TRBJ2-3, with 7 bases that match TRBD1. Germline CDR1 SGHAT, CDR2 FQNNGV. CDR3 length equals 16 residues. V gave up 4 bases and J gave up 1 base; unmatched junction bases: 8. The CDR3: CASSSQAGTGTDTQYF. The CDR3, as DNA: TGTGCCAGCAGCTCGCAGGCCGGGACAGGCACAGATACGCAGTATTTT.

The CDR3 loop reads CASSFGAGVDTQYF. In DNA form, the CDR3 reads TGTGCCAGCAGTTTCGGAGCGGGGGTGGATACGCAGTATTTT. The chain couples TRBV28 to TRBJ2-3; 8 bases align to TRBD2. The length of the CDR3 is 14 residues. V was pared by 3 bases and J by 6 bases, with 5 bases of the junction left unmatched. Germline loops: CDR1 MDHEN, CDR2 SYDVKM.

This clone was seen a single time. The chain recombines TRBV15 with TRBJ2-7; TRBD2 matches 7 bases. CDR3 length: 14 amino acids. Trimming took 5 bases from V and 2 from J; bases not matched to a gene: 6. Germline V lookup: CDR1 LNHNV, CDR2 YYDKDF (reference sequence). The CDR3, as DNA: TGTGCCACCAGCCGCAGCGCGGGAGCCTACGAGCAGTACTTC. Translation gives CATSRSAGAYEQYF. The variable domain in full, with the rest retrieved from reference TRBV15 and TRBJ2-7, is DAMVIQNPRYQVTQFGKPVTLSCSQTLNHNVMYWYQQKSSQAPKLLFHYYDKDFNNEADTPDNFQSRRPNTSFCFLDIRSPGLGDTAMYLCATSRSAGAYEQYFGPGTRLTVT.

V usage is TRBV28 and J usage is TRBJ1-1, with D perhaps matching TRBD1 (6 bases). The CDR3 contains 14 residues. Trimming took off 5 bases at V and 10 bases at J, with 20 bases between the two ends. Per germline, CDR1 MDHEN and CDR2 SYDVKM. DNA for the CDR3: TGTGCCAGCAGTCCATCCCTGACAGGTGGTAGAGCTTTCTTT. It encodes CASSPSLTGGRAFF. Together with reference TRBV28 and TRBJ1-1, the CDR3 gives the full variable domain: DVKVTQSSRYLVKRTGEKVFLECVQDMDHENMFWYRQDPGLGLRLIYFSYDVKMKEKGDIPEGYSVSREKKERFSLILESASTNQTSMYLCASSPSLTGGRAFFGQGTRLTVV.